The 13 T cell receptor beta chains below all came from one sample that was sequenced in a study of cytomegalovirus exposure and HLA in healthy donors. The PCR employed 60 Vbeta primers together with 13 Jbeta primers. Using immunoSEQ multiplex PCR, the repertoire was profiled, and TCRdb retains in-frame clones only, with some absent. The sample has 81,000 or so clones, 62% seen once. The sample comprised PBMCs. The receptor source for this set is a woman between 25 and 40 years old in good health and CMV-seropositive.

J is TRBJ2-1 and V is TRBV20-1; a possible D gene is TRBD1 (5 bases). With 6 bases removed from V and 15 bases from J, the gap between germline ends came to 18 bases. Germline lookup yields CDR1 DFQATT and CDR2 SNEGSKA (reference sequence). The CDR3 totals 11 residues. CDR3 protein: CSATDSVSPFF. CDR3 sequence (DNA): TGCAGTGCGACCGACAGTGTCTCACCGTTCTTC.

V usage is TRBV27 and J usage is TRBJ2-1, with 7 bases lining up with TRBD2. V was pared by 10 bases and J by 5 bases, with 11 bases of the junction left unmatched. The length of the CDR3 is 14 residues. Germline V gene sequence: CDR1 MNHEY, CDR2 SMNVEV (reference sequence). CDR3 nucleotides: TGTGCCACCTCGGGGCTAGCGGCCAACAATGAGCAGTTCTTC. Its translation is CATSGLAANNEQFF.

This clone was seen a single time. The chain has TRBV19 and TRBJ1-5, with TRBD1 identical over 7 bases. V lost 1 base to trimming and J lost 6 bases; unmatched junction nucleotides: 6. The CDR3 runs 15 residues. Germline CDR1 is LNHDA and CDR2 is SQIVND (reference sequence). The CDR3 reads CASSIGQGVGQPQHF. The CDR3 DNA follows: TGTGCCAGTAGTATAGGACAGGGAGTAGGTCAGCCCCAGCATTTT.

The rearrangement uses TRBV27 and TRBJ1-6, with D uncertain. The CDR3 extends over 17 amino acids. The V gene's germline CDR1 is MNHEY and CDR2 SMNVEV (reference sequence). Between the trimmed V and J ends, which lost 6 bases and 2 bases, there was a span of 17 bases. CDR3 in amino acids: CASRRSFGQAYNSPLHF. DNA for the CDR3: TGTGCCAGCAGACGGTCCTTTGGGCAGGCCTATAATTCACCCCTCCACTTT.

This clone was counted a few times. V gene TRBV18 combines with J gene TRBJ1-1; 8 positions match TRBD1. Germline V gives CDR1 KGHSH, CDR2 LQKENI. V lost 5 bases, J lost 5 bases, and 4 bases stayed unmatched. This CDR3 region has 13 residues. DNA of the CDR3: TGTGCCAGCTCAGGTACAGGGGGGACTGAAGCTTTCTTT. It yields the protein CASSGTGGTEAFF. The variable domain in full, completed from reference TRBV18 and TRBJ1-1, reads NAGVMQNPRHLVRRRGQEARLRCSPMKGHSHVYWYRQLPEEGLKFMVYLQKENIIDESGMPKERFSAEFPKEGPSILRIQQVVRGDSAAYFCASSGTGGTEAFFGQGTRLTVV.

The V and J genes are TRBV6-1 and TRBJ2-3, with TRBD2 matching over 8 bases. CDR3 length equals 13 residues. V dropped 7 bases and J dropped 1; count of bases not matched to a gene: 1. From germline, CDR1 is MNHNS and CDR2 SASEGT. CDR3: CASKAGGTDTQYF. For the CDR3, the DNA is TGTGCCAGCAAAGCGGGGGGCACAGATACGCAGTATTTT.

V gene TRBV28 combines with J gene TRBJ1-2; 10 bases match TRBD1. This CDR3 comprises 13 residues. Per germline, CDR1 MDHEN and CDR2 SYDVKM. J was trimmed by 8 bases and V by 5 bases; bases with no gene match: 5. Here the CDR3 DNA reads TGTGCCAGCAGTACGGGGACAGGGGTGGGCTACACCTTC. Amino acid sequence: CASSTGTGVGYTF.

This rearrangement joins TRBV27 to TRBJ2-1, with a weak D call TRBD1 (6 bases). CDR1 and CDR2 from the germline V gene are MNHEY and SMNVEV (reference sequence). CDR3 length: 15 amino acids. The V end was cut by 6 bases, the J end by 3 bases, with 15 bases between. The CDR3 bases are TGTGCCAGCAGCCTAACCAGGGGAAACTACAATGAGCAGTTCTTC. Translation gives CASSLTRGNYNEQFF.

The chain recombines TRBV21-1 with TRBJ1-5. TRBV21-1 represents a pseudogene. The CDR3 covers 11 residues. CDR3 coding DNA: TGTATCGTCGAGGGCAATCAGCCCCAGCATTTT. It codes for CIVEGNQPQHF.

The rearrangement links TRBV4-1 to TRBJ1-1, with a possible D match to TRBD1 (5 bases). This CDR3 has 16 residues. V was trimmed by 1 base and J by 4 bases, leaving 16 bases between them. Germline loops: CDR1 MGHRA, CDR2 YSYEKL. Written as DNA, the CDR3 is TGCGCCAGCAGCCAAGGGTTAGGGGCTCCGGGCACTGAAGCTTTCTTT. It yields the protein CASSQGLGAPGTEAFF.

This chain's CDR3 is CASSFPGAPETQYF. The DNA for the CDR3 is TGTGCCAGCAGCTTTCCTGGGGCGCCAGAGACCCAGTACTTC. The rearrangement joins TRBV5-6 to TRBJ2-5; D may be TRBD1 (5 bases). The CDR3 spans 14 residues. Trimming shortened V by 2 bases and J by 4 bases, and 12 bases separated the two germline ends. Germline lookup yields CDR1 SGHDT and CDR2 YYEEEE. Full variable domain (remainder filled in from reference TRBV5-6 and TRBJ2-5): DAGVTQSPTHLIKTRGQQVTLRCSPKSGHDTVSWYQQALGQGPQFIFQYYEEEERQRGNFPDRFSGHQFPNYSSELNVNALLLGDSALYLCASSFPGAPETQYFGPGTRLLVL.

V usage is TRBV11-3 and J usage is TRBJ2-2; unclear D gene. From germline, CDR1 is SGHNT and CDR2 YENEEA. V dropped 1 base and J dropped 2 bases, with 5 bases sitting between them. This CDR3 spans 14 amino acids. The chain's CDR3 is CASSLGQNTGELFF. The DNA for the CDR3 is TGTGCCAGCAGCTTAGGTCAAAACACCGGGGAGCTGTTTTTT.

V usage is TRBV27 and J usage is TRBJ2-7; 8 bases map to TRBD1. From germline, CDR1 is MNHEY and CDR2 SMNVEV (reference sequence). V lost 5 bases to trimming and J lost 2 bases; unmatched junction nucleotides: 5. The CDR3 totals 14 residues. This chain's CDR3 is CASSPQGAAYEQYF. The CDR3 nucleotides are TGTGCCAGCAGTCCCCAGGGGGCGGCCTACGAGCAGTACTTC.